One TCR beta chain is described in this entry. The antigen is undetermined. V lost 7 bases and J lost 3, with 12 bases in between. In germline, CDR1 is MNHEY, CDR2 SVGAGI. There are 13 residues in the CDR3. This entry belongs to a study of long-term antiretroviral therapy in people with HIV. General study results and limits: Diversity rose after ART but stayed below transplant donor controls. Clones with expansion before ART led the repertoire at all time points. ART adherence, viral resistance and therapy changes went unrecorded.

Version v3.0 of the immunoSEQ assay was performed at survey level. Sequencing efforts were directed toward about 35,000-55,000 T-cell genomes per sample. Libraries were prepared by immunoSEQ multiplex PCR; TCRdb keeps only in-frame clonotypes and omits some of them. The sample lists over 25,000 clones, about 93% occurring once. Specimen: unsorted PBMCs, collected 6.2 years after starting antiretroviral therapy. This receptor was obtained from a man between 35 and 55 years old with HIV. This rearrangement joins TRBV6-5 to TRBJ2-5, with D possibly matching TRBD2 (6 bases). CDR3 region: CASTTGLKETQYF. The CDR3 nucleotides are TGTGCCAGCACGACGGGACTTAAAGAGACCCAGTACTTC.